This T cell receptor (beta chain) was found in a study of cytomegalovirus exposure and HLA in healthy donors. The study's findings and limits: Available immune exposure information covered CMV serostatus only. A link between a missense DCLRE1C variant and TCR beta V- and J-gene trimming emerged from a later analysis.

Comment on this clone: Its antigen is unknown.

The study sampled nominally healthy donors, though unrecorded immune exposures were likely. In the PCR, 60 Vbeta and 13 Jbeta primers were used. The repertoire was sequenced with immunoSEQ multiplex PCR; TCRdb's copy has only in-frame clones and lacks some. Altogether fewer than 85,000 clones are present, 55% to 85% being singletons, with the ten largest covering around 10%. The sequencing sample was made of PBMCs. The source is a woman between 40 and 55 years old in good health and CMV-seropositive.

CDR3 amino acids: CASSLGTGVEAFF. The CDR3 DNA reads TGTGCCAGCAGCTTAGGGACAGGCGTTGAAGCTTTCTTT. The gene calls are TRBV7-9 and TRBJ1-1; 7 positions match TRBD1. Germline CDR1 and CDR2: SEHNR and FQNEAQ (reference sequence). Germline trimming cut 1 base from V and 7 bases from J; bases unmatched to any gene: 3. The CDR3 loop spans 13 amino acids. Supplemented by reference TRBV7-9 and TRBJ1-1, the full variable domain reads DTGVSQNPRHKITKRGQNVTFRCDPISEHNRLYWYRQTLGQGPEFLTYFQNEAQLEKSRLLSDRFSAERPKGSFSTLEIQRTEQGDSAMYLCASSLGTGVEAFFGQGTRLTVV.